The 26 T cell receptor beta chains given below trace back to one sample, sequenced in a study of CD8+ T cells in alopecia areata. RNA was extracted and reverse transcribed into cDNA as the sequencing template. Libraries were prepared by immunoSEQ multiplex PCR; TCRdb keeps only in-frame clonotypes and omits some of them. The repertoire consists of about 150,000 clones, with roughly 44% occurring once and the leading ten covering approximately 6.6%. The sequencing input was CD4+ T cells sorted from blood. Receptors were obtained from a human donor with alopecia areata.

The chain has TRBV9 and TRBJ2-7, with 7 nucleotides matching TRBD1. V was clipped by 0 bases and J by 2 bases; unmatched bases: 11. This CDR3 contains 17 residues. CDR1 and CDR2 (germline): SGDLS, YYNGEE. CDR3: CASSVAATGNLPYEQYF. The CDR3 DNA reads TGTGCCAGCAGCGTAGCCGCGACAGGGAACCTCCCCTACGAGCAGTACTTC.

V gene TRBV7-9 combines with J gene TRBJ1-2; D is unclear. Germline lookup yields CDR1 SEHNR and CDR2 FQNEAQ (reference sequence). The CDR3 has 13 amino acids. The V gene lost 7 bases and the J gene lost 4 bases, with 13 bases spanning the gap. The CDR3 DNA reads as TGTGCCAGCATATCCCCCGACACCTATGGCTACACCTTC. It specifies CASISPDTYGYTF.

The chain combines TRBV7-9 with TRBJ1-2; D gene uncertain. CDR3 length: 14 residues. Germline V gene data show CDR1 as SEHNR and CDR2 as FQNEAQ (reference sequence). Between the trimmed V and J ends, which lost 7 bases and 4 bases, there was a span of 16 bases. The CDR3 DNA reads TGTGCCAGCACCACCACAGAACCTCCCTATGGCTACACCTTC. Protein sequence: CASTTTEPPYGYTF.

The chain couples TRBV5-1 to TRBJ2-3; the D is unclear. From germline, CDR1 is SGHRS and CDR2 YFSETQ. Trimming removed 8 bases at V and 5 bases at J, with 18 bases between. The length of the CDR3 is 14 residues. DNA for the CDR3: TGCGCCAGAAAGCACCCTAGACGAAGAGATACGCAGTATTTT. It is translated as CARKHPRRRDTQYF.

The table lists this clone with a few counts. This chain connects TRBV2 to TRBJ2-5; perhaps TRBD2 as D (5 bases). The V gene lost 3 bases and the J gene lost 6 bases, with 14 bases spanning the gap. CDR3 length equals 14 residues. Per germline, CDR1 SNHLY and CDR2 FYNNEI. The CDR3 spells CASSDPGSDQTQYF. As DNA, the CDR3 is TGTGCCAGCAGTGACCCGGGGTCTGACCAGACCCAGTACTTC.

This clone was counted a few times. CDR3 in DNA: TGTGCCAGCAGCCAAGACCCCCCGAACACCGGGGAGCTGTTTTTT. This gives the protein CASSQDPPNTGELFF. This rearrangement joins TRBV7-3 to TRBJ2-2; D unresolved. The CDR3 consists of 15 residues. Germline V gene lookup returns CDR1 SGHTA and CDR2 FQGTGA. Trimming stripped 5 bases from V and 0 bases from J, with 10 bases between.

The chain couples TRBV28 to TRBJ2-7; TRBD2 is a possible D gene (6 bases). V shed 10 bases and J shed 2 bases, with 15 bases lying between them. The CDR3 totals 13 residues. Per the germline V gene, CDR1 is MDHEN and CDR2 is SYDVKM. The CDR3 loop reads CATGAEGPYEQYF. The CDR3 DNA reads as TGTGCCACCGGGGCGGAGGGTCCCTACGAGCAGTACTTC. The full variable domain, rest sourced from reference TRBV28 and TRBJ2-7, is DVKVTQSSRYLVKRTGEKVFLECVQDMDHENMFWYRQDPGLGLRLIYFSYDVKMKEKGDIPEGYSVSREKKERFSLILESASTNQTSMYLCATGAEGPYEQYFGPGTRLTVT.

The chain links TRBV5-1 to TRBJ2-1; D might be TRBD2 (6 bases). The ends were cut back, 1 base at V and 7 bases at J, with 15 bases in the middle. This CDR3 contains 15 residues. Per germline, CDR1 SGHRS and CDR2 YFSETQ. In DNA form, the CDR3 reads TGCGCCAGCAGCTTGCAGGCGGGATCCTGGAATGAGCAGTTCTTC. As protein: CASSLQAGSWNEQFF.

In its sample, this clone was seen a few times. The genes are TRBV29-1 and TRBJ1-1; D ambiguous. With 6 bases removed from V and 2 bases from J, the gap between germline ends came to 13 bases. Germline V gene sequence: CDR1 SQVTM, CDR2 ANQGSEA. The CDR3 runs to 13 residues. CDR3 in DNA: TGCAGCGTGTGTCCCCAGGTTAACACTGAAGCTTTCTTT. Encoded protein: CSVCPQVNTEAFF.

This chain uses TRBV5-1 with TRBJ1-1; the D gene is possibly TRBD1 (5 bases). The V gene's germline CDR1 is SGHRS and CDR2 YFSETQ. V dropped 4 bases and J dropped 1 base, with 17 bases sitting between them. The CDR3 covers 16 residues. CDR3 nucleotide sequence: TGCGCCAGCAGCCCACCCTCCCTGGGACCGAACACTGAAGCTTTCTTT. Amino acids: CASSPPSLGPNTEAFF.

This chain connects TRBV2 to TRBJ2-5, with D perhaps matching TRBD1 (7 bases). The germline V gene encodes CDR1 SNHLY and CDR2 FYNNEI. The V and J ends lost 7 bases and 4 bases respectively, with 13 bases between them. The CDR3 sequence is 13 residues long. This CDR3 reads CASTAGGIETQYF. The CDR3 DNA reads as TGTGCCAGCACCGCAGGGGGGATAGAGACCCAGTACTTC. The entire variable domain, with the rest obtained from reference TRBV2 and TRBJ2-5, is as follows: EPEVTQTPSHQVTQMGQEVILRCVPISNHLYFYWYRQILGQKVEFLVSFYNNEISEKSEIFDDQFSVERPDGSNFTLKIRSTKLEDSAMYFCASTAGGIETQYFGPGTRLLVL.

The rearrangement uses TRBV6-6 and TRBJ1-2; no firm D call. Trimming took 7 bases from V and 0 from J, leaving 9 bases between them. CDR3 length: 13 residues. Germline values: CDR1 MNHNY, CDR2 SVGAGI (reference sequence). The CDR3 sequence: CASTAGPNYGYTF. The CDR3 coding sequence is TGTGCCAGCACGGCAGGCCCTAACTATGGCTACACCTTC.

This clone was seen a handful of times. This sample also contains other DNA sequences that code for the same CDR3. V and J are TRBV6-5 and TRBJ2-7, with 13 bases matching TRBD2. V trimming: 6 bases; J trimming: 0 bases; junction bases outside the gene matches: 2. The CDR3 spans 15 residues. CDR1 is MNHEY, CDR2 SVGAGI, per germline. The CDR3 region is CASSRTSGSSYEQYF. The DNA of the CDR3 is TGTGCCAGCAGCCGGACTAGCGGGAGCTCCTACGAGCAGTACTTC.

DNA of the CDR3: TGTGCCAGCAGGTGGCTAGCGGGAGACATGTCCTACAATGAGCAGTTCTTC. Amino acid sequence: CASRWLAGDMSYNEQFF. V usage is TRBV28 and J usage is TRBJ2-1, with 10 bases matching TRBD2. The V gene end was trimmed by 6 bases and the J gene end by 1 base; junction bases not matched to a gene: 9. The CDR3 covers 17 residues. Germline lookup yields CDR1 MDHEN and CDR2 SYDVKM.

The rearrangement uses TRBV7-9 and TRBJ1-5, with no clear D. V was clipped by 3 bases and J by 4 bases, with 10 bases between them. Germline values: CDR1 SEHNR, CDR2 FQNEAQ (reference sequence). This CDR3 has 14 residues. CDR3 bases: TGTGCCAGCAGCTTCCTCGGAGAAAATCAGCCCCAGCATTTT. It is translated as CASSFLGENQPQHF.

The chain links TRBV29-1 to TRBJ1-1, with D perhaps matching TRBD1 (6 bases). CDR3 length: 13 amino acids. V lost 5 bases, J lost 7 bases, and 17 bases lay in between. From germline, CDR1 is SQVTM and CDR2 ANQGSEA. The CDR3, as DNA: TGCAGCGTTTCCGGGACATTGGGGGTTGAAGCTTTCTTT. Its translation: CSVSGTLGVEAFF. Full variable domain (remainder filled in from reference TRBV29-1 and TRBJ1-1): SAVISQKPSRDICQRGTSLTIQCQVDSQVTMMFWYRQQPGQSLTLIATANQGSEATYESGFVIDKFPISRPNLTFSTLTVSNMSPEDSSIYLCSVSGTLGVEAFFGQGTRLTVV.

V is TRBV2 and J is TRBJ1-2; possibly TRBD1 for D (6 bases). CDR3 length: 13 residues. CDR1 is SNHLY, CDR2 FYNNEI, per germline. V shed 4 bases and J shed 6 bases, with 12 bases lying between them. The CDR3, as DNA: TGTGCCAGCAGTGTGAGGGGGGCGGATGGCTACACCTTC. It specifies CASSVRGADGYTF.

This rearrangement joins TRBV7-9 to TRBJ1-1, with D hard to call. The germline V and J ends were trimmed by 7 bases and 4 bases, with 19 bases remaining between them. The CDR3 sequence is 15 residues long. The V gene's germline CDR1 is SEHNR and CDR2 FQNEAQ (reference sequence). CDR3 sequence reads: CASIPGGGYGTEAFF. CDR3 DNA: TGTGCCAGCATACCAGGTGGAGGGTATGGCACTGAAGCTTTCTTT.

The rearrangement joins TRBV6-5 to TRBJ2-1, with unresolved D. Trimming pared 0 bases from V and 4 bases from J, leaving 13 bases between. This CDR3 region has 16 residues. The V gene's germline CDR1 is MNHEY and CDR2 SVGAGI. This CDR3 is CASSYSPRRNYNEQFF. Here the CDR3 DNA reads TGTGCCAGCAGTTACTCTCCTAGGCGAAATTACAATGAGCAGTTCTTC.

This clone was counted between two and nine times. The chain couples TRBV27 to TRBJ1-5, with a weak D call TRBD1 (5 bases). This CDR3 region has 15 residues. V lost 3 bases to trimming and J lost 9 bases, with 18 bases between them. The germline CDR1 and CDR2 sequences are MNHEY and SMNVEV (reference sequence). In nucleotides, the CDR3 is TGTGCCAGCAGTTTCTACGGGACTGCGGGGGGGCCCCAGCATTTT. It translates to CASSFYGTAGGPQHF.

V gene TRBV28 combines with J gene TRBJ2-6; D ambiguous. This CDR3 spans 16 amino acids. Germline CDR1 MDHEN, CDR2 SYDVKM. V lost 6 bases to trimming and J lost 3 bases, with 15 bases between them. In DNA form, the CDR3 reads TGTGCCAGCAGCCCCCACGACATGGGTGGGGCCAACGTCCTGACTTTC. Translated, it gives CASSPHDMGGANVLTF.

This clone was observed a few times. V is TRBV7-6 and J is TRBJ2-3; D remains ambiguous. From germline, CDR1 is SGHVS and CDR2 FNYEAQ. Trimming stripped 3 bases from V and 2 bases from J, with 9 bases between. The CDR3 contains 14 residues. The CDR3 loop is CASSFMINTDTQYF. CDR3 nucleotides: TGTGCCAGCAGCTTCATGATAAACACAGATACGCAGTATTTT.

This clone occurred a few times. The chain couples TRBV29-1 to TRBJ1-3; D is uncertain. This CDR3 has 14 residues. Per the germline V gene, CDR1 is SQVTM and CDR2 is ANQGSEA. The V and J ends lost 4 bases and 2 bases respectively, with 12 bases between them. The CDR3 region has the DNA TGCAGCGTTGGATTCGCGGGCACTGGAAACACCATATATTTT. It yields the protein CSVGFAGTGNTIYF.

The chain is built from TRBV6-4 and TRBJ2-1, with 8 positions matching TRBD1. The V and J ends lost 5 bases and 16 bases, in that order; junction bases with no gene match: 7. CDR3 size: 11 residues. The V gene's germline CDR1 is MRHNA and CDR2 SNTAGT. Here the CDR3 reads CASSSGQGDFF. CDR3 in DNA: TGTGCCAGCAGTTCAGGACAGGGCGACTTCTTC.

The J gene is TRBJ2-7, the V gene TRBV4-2; TRBD2 matches at 7 bases. CDR1 is LGHNA, CDR2 YNFKEQ, per germline. J was trimmed by 0 bases and V by 0 bases; bases with no gene match: 5. The CDR3 is made up of 16 amino acids. This CDR3 reads CASSQDLAALSYEQYF. In DNA, the CDR3 is TGTGCCAGCAGCCAAGATCTAGCGGCCCTCTCCTACGAGCAGTACTTC.

The chain recombines TRBV2 with TRBJ2-5, with D perhaps matching TRBD1 (6 bases). The CDR3 is made up of 14 amino acids. Germline loops: CDR1 SNHLY, CDR2 FYNNEI. V was cut by 3 bases and J by 1 base, with 9 bases left in between. CDR3 residues: CASSDRQVQETQYF. For the CDR3, the DNA is TGTGCCAGCAGTGACCGACAGGTCCAAGAGACCCAGTACTTC.